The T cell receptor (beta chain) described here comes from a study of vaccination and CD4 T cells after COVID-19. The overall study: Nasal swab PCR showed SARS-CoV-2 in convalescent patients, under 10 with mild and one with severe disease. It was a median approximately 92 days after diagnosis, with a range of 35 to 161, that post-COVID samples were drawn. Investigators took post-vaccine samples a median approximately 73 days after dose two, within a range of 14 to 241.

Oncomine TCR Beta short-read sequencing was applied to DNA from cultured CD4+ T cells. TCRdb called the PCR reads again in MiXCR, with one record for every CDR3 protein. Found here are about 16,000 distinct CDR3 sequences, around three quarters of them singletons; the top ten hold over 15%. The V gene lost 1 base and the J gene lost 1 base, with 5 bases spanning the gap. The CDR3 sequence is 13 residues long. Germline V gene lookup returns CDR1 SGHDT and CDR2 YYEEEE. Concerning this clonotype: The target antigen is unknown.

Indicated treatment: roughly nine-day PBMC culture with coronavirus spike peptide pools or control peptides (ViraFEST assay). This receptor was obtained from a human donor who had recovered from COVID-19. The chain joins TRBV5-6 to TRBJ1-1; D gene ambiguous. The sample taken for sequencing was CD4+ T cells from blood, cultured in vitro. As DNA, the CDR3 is TGTGCCAGCAGCTTGAAGGCGAACACTGAAGCTTTCTTT. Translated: CASSLKANTEAFF.